These T cell receptor beta chains were read from a single sample in a study of blood T cell repertoires in COVID-19. TCRdb keeps only in-frame clones here, not all; method: immunoSEQ multiplex PCR. The sample carries more than 25,000 clones, approximately 85% recorded once. The specimen sequenced was peripheral blood. These receptors all come from an elderly woman with COVID-19, enrolled during active disease. Both conserved end residues are part of each CDR3. A D gene is named only where the DNA matches it firmly. The size field is filled for only some rows; it gives once, few, many or a size class.

j_call clone_size v_call d_call cdr3_nt cdr3_aa
TRBJ1-2 once TRBV5-1 TRBD1 TGCGCCAGCAGCGTAATGGGACAGGGGACCGGCTACACCTTC CASSVMGQGTGYTF
TRBJ2-3 once TRBV7-2 - TGTGCCAGCAGCCCCGGGTCGCAGCTGGGTACGCAGTATTTT CASSPGSQLGTQYF
TRBJ2-3 - TRBV5-1 TRBD2 TGCGCCAGCAGCTTGGCAGCGGGGGGGCCGGATACGCAGTATTTT CASSLAAGGPDTQYF
TRBJ2-3 once TRBV6-5 - TGTGCCAGCAAGGCAGGGATGGACACAGATACGCAGTATTTT CASKAGMDTDTQYF
TRBJ1-3 - TRBV30 - TGTGCCTGGACCAGCAGCGGGGCTGGTGGAAACACCATATATTTT CAWTSSGAGGNTIYF
TRBJ1-5 - TRBV19 - TGTGCCAGTCGTGCCGAGCTAGTTCAGCCCCAGCATTTT CASRAELVQPQHF
TRBJ2-5 - TRBV7-2 - TGTGCCAGCAGCCCCCGACTCTGGGGGGGGCTAGAGACCCAGTACTTC CASSPRLWGGLETQYF
TRBJ1-3 - TRBV30 TRBD1 TGTGCCTGGAGTGTACAAGGGAGGACAGGGAGGGGCATGCGACGAAACACCATATATTTT CAWSVQGRTGRGMRRNTIYF
TRBJ1-2 - TRBV7-8 - TGTGCCAGCAGCCCCCGGCGGGGTGTGGGTCCCTATGGCTACACCTTC CASSPRRGVGPYGYTF
TRBJ1-5 few TRBV19 - TGTGCCAGTAGTATAGCGGGGTTTCAGCCCCAGCATTTT CASSIAGFQPQHF
TRBJ1-1 - TRBV11-2 - TGTGCCAGCAGCTTAGTTCCTGGCTCAGTTACTGAAGCTTTCTTT CASSLVPGSVTEAFF
TRBJ2-6 - TRBV7-7 - TGTGCCAGCAGTCCTCATAGAGGCAATACTGGGGCCAACGTCCTGACTTTC CASSPHRGNTGANVLTF
TRBJ1-6 - TRBV10-3 TRBD1 TGTGCCATCAGAGGGGACAGTGAGTGGTCACCCCTCCACTTT CAIRGDSEWSPLHF
TRBJ2-7 - TRBV2 - TGTGCCAGCAGTGACAACTACGAGCAGTACTTC CASSDNYEQYF
TRBJ1-1 - TRBV7-3 TRBD1 TGTGCCAGCAGCTCCCAGGGGGGGAACACTGAAGCTTTCTTT CASSSQGGNTEAFF
TRBJ1-2 - TRBV15 - TGTGCCACCAGTTTTGGAGACAAGGGAGGCTATGGCTACACCTTC CATSFGDKGGYGYTF